What follows are 13 T cell receptor beta chains derived from one specimen sequenced in a study of a mutant IDH1 vaccine in newly diagnosed glioma. Sequencing was performed with immunoSEQ multiplex PCR; in TCRdb, only in-frame clones are kept and a portion is missing. This table holds 50,000 to 70,000 clones, 82% found once. Described time point: week 5, during vaccination. Every vaccine dose comprised 300 ug of mutant IDH1 20-mer peptide plus topical imiquimod. No antigens are known for them. Specimen: PBMCs, collected from a glioma patient whose treatment included an IDH1 peptide vaccine. These TCRs come from a woman aged 18-35 years with glioma. Some clones in this sample may be carry-over from other donors' samples.

The V and J genes are TRBV4-3 and TRBJ1-6; D not certain. V lost 1 base and J lost 14, with 18 bases in between. Germline V lookup: CDR1 LGHNA, CDR2 YSLEER. CDR3 length: 15 amino acids. As DNA, the CDR3 is TGCGCCAGCAGCCAAGGGGTGGGCCGTCTTCCGGCCCTCCACTTT. Translated, it gives CASSQGVGRLPALHF.

The V gene is TRBV5-1, the J gene TRBJ2-3, with 12 bases lining up with TRBD2. This CDR3 is built from 16 residues. CDR1 SGHRS and CDR2 YFSETQ come from the germline V gene. V was pared by 4 bases and J by 3 bases, with 6 bases of the junction left unmatched. The CDR3, as DNA: TGCGCCAGCAGCCCCCCGCTAGCGGGGGGGACAGATACGCAGTATTTT. This translates into CASSPPLAGGTDTQYF.

The chain joins TRBV5-1 to TRBJ2-5; no clear D. Germline-derived CDR1 and CDR2 are SGHRS and YFSETQ. Trimming removed 3 bases at V and 2 bases at J, with 17 bases between. This CDR3 region has 16 residues. The CDR3 spells CASSSLFGRPQETQYF. In nucleotides, the CDR3 is TGCGCCAGCAGCTCGTTATTCGGACGTCCTCAAGAGACCCAGTACTTC.

The chain links TRBV12-5 to TRBJ1-3, with D uncertain. Germline V lookup: CDR1 LGHNT, CDR2 FRNRAP. The V end lost 6 bases, the J end lost 0 bases, and 6 bases lay between the germline ends. The CDR3 contains 13 residues. CDR3 protein: CASGPPSGNTIYF. Written as DNA, the CDR3 is TGTGCTAGTGGCCCCCCCTCTGGAAACACCATATATTTT.

The J gene is TRBJ1-1, the V gene TRBV2; D not resolved. V gave up 8 bases and J gave up 3 bases, with 16 bases separating them. From germline, CDR1 is SNHLY and CDR2 FYNNEI. The CDR3 is made up of 14 amino acids. This chain's CDR3 is CASLRGGLDTEAFF. CDR3 nucleotides: TGTGCCAGCCTGAGAGGCGGCCTGGACACTGAAGCTTTCTTT.

V and J are TRBV7-6 and TRBJ2-7, with 7 nucleotides matching TRBD2. From germline, CDR1 is SGHVS and CDR2 FNYEAQ. The CDR3 has 16 residues. V shed 5 bases and J 0 bases; nucleotides not matched to a gene: 10. In DNA, the CDR3 is TGTGCCAGCAGCCCGGGCATGGGGGGGAGCTCCTACGAGCAGTACTTC. Amino acid sequence: CASSPGMGGSSYEQYF.

The chain employs TRBV7-2 and TRBJ2-5; 9 bases align to TRBD2. CDR3 length: 15 amino acids. J lost 1 base, V lost 0 bases, and 0 bases had no gene match. Germline V gene sequence: CDR1 SGHTA, CDR2 FQGNSA. The CDR3 here is CASSLASGGQETQYF. The CDR3 region has the DNA TGTGCCAGCAGCTTAGCTAGCGGGGGCCAAGAGACCCAGTACTTC.

The V gene is TRBV7-3, the J gene TRBJ1-1; tentatively, D is TRBD1 (5 bases). The V end lost 0 bases, the J end lost 9 bases, and 8 bases lay between the germline ends. The V gene's germline CDR1 is SGHTA and CDR2 FQGTGA. This CDR3 contains 12 residues. As DNA, the CDR3 is TGTGCCAGCAGCTTAACGGGGGGGAAAGCTTTCTTT. Translation gives CASSLTGGKAFF.

This sequence joins TRBV12-5 and TRBJ2-3; 10 bases agree with TRBD1. J lost 0 bases, V lost 1 base, and 10 bases had no gene match. Germline values: CDR1 LGHNT, CDR2 FRNRAP. This CDR3 is 19 amino acids long. The CDR3 here is CASGLAAGTGASSTDTQYF. Written as DNA, the CDR3 is TGTGCTAGTGGTTTGGCCGCCGGGACAGGGGCTTCTAGCACAGATACGCAGTATTTT.

This sequence joins TRBV6-1 and TRBJ2-1, with 12 bases identical to TRBD1. In germline, CDR1 is MNHNS, CDR2 SASEGT. The CDR3 is 15 residues long. J gave up 2 bases and V 7 bases, and 3 bases lay outside the gene matches. CDR3 bases: TGTGCCAGCAACCGGGACAGGGGGCCCTACAATGAGCAGTTCTTC. As protein: CASNRDRGPYNEQFF.

The chain recombines TRBV28 with TRBJ1-2, with TRBD1 as a possible D gene (5 bases). The CDR3 is 14 residues long. The germline CDR1 and CDR2 sequences are MDHEN and SYDVKM. V was pared by 5 bases and J by 4 bases, with 14 bases between. The CDR3 DNA sequence: TGTGCCAGCAGTCGGACAAATCCCCCCTATGGCTACACCTTC. Its translation is CASSRTNPPYGYTF.

As for this clone: Other DNA sequences of this sample code for an identical CDR3. This chain connects TRBV2 to TRBJ1-5; D unclear. The germline V and J ends were trimmed by 7 bases and 2 bases, with 6 bases remaining between them. This CDR3 comprises 12 residues. Germline assignment: CDR1 SNHLY and CDR2 FYNNEI. The CDR3 sequence: CASKRGNQPQHF. The CDR3 DNA is TGTGCCAGCAAGAGAGGCAATCAGCCCCAGCATTTT.

J is TRBJ1-1 and V is TRBV11-2; D uncertain. The germline V gene encodes CDR1 SGHAT and CDR2 FQNNGV. V lost 0 bases and J lost 0, with 8 bases in between. The CDR3 sequence is 15 residues long. CDR3 in DNA: TGTGCCAGCAGCTTAGAGGGGAGTCTGAACACTGAAGCTTTCTTT. Protein sequence: CASSLEGSLNTEAFF.